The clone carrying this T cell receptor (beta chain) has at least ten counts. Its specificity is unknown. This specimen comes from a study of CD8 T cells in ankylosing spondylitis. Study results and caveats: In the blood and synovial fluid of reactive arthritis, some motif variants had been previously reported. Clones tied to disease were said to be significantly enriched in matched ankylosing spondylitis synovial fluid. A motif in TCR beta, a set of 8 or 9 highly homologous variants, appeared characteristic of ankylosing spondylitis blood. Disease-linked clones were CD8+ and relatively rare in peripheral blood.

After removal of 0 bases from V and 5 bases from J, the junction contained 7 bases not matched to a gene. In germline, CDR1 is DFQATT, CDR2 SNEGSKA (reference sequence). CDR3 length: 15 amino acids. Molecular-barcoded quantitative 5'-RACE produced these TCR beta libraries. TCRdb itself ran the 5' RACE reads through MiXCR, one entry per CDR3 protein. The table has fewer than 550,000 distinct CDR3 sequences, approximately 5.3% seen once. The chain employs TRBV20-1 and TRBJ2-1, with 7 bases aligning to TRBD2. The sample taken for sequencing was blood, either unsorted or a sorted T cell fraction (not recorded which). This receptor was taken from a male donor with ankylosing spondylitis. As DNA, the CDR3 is TGCAGTGCTAGAGAACCTAGCGGCGGTCACAATGAGCAGTTCTTC. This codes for CSAREPSGGHNEQFF.